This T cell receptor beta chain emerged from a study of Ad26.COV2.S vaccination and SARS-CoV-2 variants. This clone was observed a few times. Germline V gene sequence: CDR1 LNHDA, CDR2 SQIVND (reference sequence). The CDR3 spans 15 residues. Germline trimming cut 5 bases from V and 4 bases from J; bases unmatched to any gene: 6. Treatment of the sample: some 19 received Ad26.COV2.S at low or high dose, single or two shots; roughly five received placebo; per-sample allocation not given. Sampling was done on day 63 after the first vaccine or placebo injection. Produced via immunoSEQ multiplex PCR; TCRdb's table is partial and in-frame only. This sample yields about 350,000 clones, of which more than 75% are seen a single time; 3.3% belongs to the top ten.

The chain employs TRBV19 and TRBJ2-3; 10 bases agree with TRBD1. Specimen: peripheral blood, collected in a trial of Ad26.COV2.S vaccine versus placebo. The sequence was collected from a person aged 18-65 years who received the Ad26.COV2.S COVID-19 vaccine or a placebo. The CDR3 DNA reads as TGTGCCAGTAGTTCGACAGGGGGCGAAGCAGATACGCAGTATTTT. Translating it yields CASSSTGGEADTQYF.